One and the same sample provided the 15 T cell receptor beta chains below, sequenced in a study of Graves' ophthalmopathy and Graves' hyperthyroidism. The authors amplified TCR beta CDR3 regions, and they did so from RNA transcripts for repertoire sequencing. Second-round multiplex PCR followed a first-round RT-PCR using HTBI primers. TCRdb fed the multiplex PCR reads into MiXCR, producing one record per CDR3 protein. This table has hundreds of thousands of distinct CDR3 sequences, about 20% appearing once. Sequenced material: peripheral blood. These receptors were collected from a woman in her late teens or twenties with stable Graves' hyperthyroidism. Some clones in this sample may be carry-over from other donors' samples.

The chain uses TRBV12-3 or TRBV12-4 and TRBJ1-1; TRBD1 matches 9 bases. Trimming took 6 bases from V and 4 from J; bases not matched to a gene: 9. The CDR3 is 15 residues long. The CDR3 DNA is TGTGCCAGCAGCGAGGACAGGGGCAAGGGCACTGAAGCTTTCTTT. This sequence encodes CASSEDRGKGTEAFF.

This clonotype was found many times. The J gene is TRBJ1-2, the V gene TRBV12-5; D might be TRBD1 (5 bases). The germline V gene has CDR1 LGHNT and CDR2 FRNRAP. V dropped 0 bases and J dropped 8 bases, with 10 bases sitting between them. CDR3 length: 13 amino acids. The CDR3 DNA follows: TGTGCTAGTGGTTTGGTATCCAGGGAAGGCTACACCTTC. This sequence encodes CASGLVSREGYTF.

This chain connects TRBV14 to TRBJ2-2, with D unclear. Germline assignment: CDR1 SGHDN and CDR2 FVKESK. This CDR3 is 16 amino acids long. V lost 0 bases and J 6 bases, leaving 14 bases between the germline ends. The CDR3 reads CASSQDLGGRSGELFF. DNA of the CDR3: TGTGCCAGCAGCCAAGATCTCGGCGGTCGCTCCGGGGAGCTGTTTTTT.

This clonotype was observed at least ten times. V is TRBV7-2 and J is TRBJ2-4; D is perhaps TRBD2 (6 bases). Per germline, CDR1 SGHTA and CDR2 FQGNSA. The CDR3 extends over 15 amino acids. Trimming cost V 1 base and J 6 bases, with 13 bases left between them. Here the CDR3 reads CASSLGRRGRNIQYF. In DNA, the CDR3 is TGTGCCAGCAGCTTAGGAAGGCGGGGCCGAAACATTCAGTACTTC.

This clonotype was picked up many times. The chain joins TRBV7-2 to TRBJ2-4; D gene uncertain. Trimming left V 5 bases short and J 5 bases short, with 22 bases between. This CDR3 contains 17 residues. Per the germline V gene, CDR1 is SGHTA and CDR2 is FQGNSA. CDR3 in amino acids: CASSVPMGTLRENIQYF. Written as DNA, the CDR3 is TGTGCCAGCAGCGTACCCATGGGCACCCTACGCGAAAACATTCAGTACTTC.

J is TRBJ2-5 and V is TRBV20-1; D is unclear. Trimming took 3 bases from V and 2 from J, leaving 10 bases between them. This CDR3 has 13 amino acids. CDR1 is DFQATT, CDR2 SNEGSKA, per germline (reference sequence). CDR3 sequence (DNA): TGCAGTGCTAGGAAGTTGGGGCAAGAGACCCAGTACTTC. Protein sequence: CSARKLGQETQYF.

The CDR3 sequence is CASSYFGQVEVEQYF. Here the CDR3 DNA reads TGTGCCAGCAGTTACTTCGGACAGGTCGAGGTCGAGCAGTACTTC. The J gene is TRBJ2-7, the V gene TRBV6-2 or TRBV6-3, with 7 nucleotides matching TRBD1. V was pared by 1 base and J by 6 bases, with 9 bases of the junction left unmatched. Germline lookup yields CDR1 MNHEY and CDR2 SVGEGT. This CDR3 has 15 amino acids.

The chain links TRBV6-1 to TRBJ2-6; TRBD1 matches 8 bases. The CDR3 is 18 amino acids. J was trimmed by 0 bases and V by 2 bases; bases with no gene match: 6. Germline CDR1 and CDR2: MNHNS and SASEGT. The CDR3 is CASSEPGQAISGANVLTF. In DNA, the CDR3 is TGTGCCAGCAGTGAACCGGGACAGGCGATCTCTGGGGCCAACGTCCTGACTTTC.

This clonotype was counted only a few times. This rearrangement joins TRBV5-1 to TRBJ2-5, with 9 bases fitting TRBD2. The germline V gene encodes CDR1 SGHRS and CDR2 YFSETQ. The length of the CDR3 is 17 residues. V trimming: 2 bases; J trimming: 2 bases; junction bases outside the gene matches: 10. CDR3 sequence: CASSFGLAGTLQETQYF. Written as DNA, the CDR3 is TGCGCCAGCAGCTTTGGGCTAGCGGGGACCCTTCAAGAGACCCAGTACTTC.

The chain carries TRBV20-1 and TRBJ2-7; TRBD1 matches at 7 bases. CDR1 and CDR2 (germline): DFQATT, SNEGSKA (reference sequence). The CDR3 has 16 amino acids. V lost 3 bases and J lost 3; bases outside the gene matches: 14. The CDR3: CSASPGRDRVVYEQYF. CDR3 nucleotide sequence: TGCAGTGCTAGTCCCGGTCGCGACAGGGTGGTCTACGAGCAGTACTTC.

This clonotype was observed a single time. The chain recombines TRBV11-2 with TRBJ1-2; TRBD1 might be the D (5 bases). Trimming pared 0 bases from V and 5 bases from J, leaving 16 bases between. This CDR3 has 16 amino acids. Germline CDR1 and CDR2: SGHAT and FQNNGV. The CDR3 region is CASSLDRTGALYGYTF. The DNA for the CDR3 is TGTGCCAGCAGCTTAGATCGTACAGGAGCCTTATATGGCTACACCTTC.

The CDR3 reads CAWSEDYLTGELFF. The CDR3 bases are TGTGCCTGGAGTGAGGACTACCTCACCGGGGAGCTGTTTTTT. The chain links TRBV30 to TRBJ2-2; D possibly corresponds to TRBD2 (6 bases). The CDR3 loop spans 14 amino acids. Trimming cost V 1 base and J 4 bases, with 10 bases left between them. CDR1 and CDR2 (germline): GTSNPN, SVGIG (reference sequence).

This chain uses TRBV6-4 with TRBJ2-7; 10 bases agree with TRBD2. CDR3 length: 15 residues. The junction had 7 bases not matched to a gene; V was cut back by 6 bases and J by 2 bases. Germline CDR1 is MRHNA and CDR2 is SNTAGT. The CDR3 protein is CASRQASGGPYEQYF. As DNA, the CDR3 is TGTGCCAGCAGGCAGGCTAGCGGGGGCCCCTACGAGCAGTACTTC.

This clonotype occurred many times. The V gene is TRBV20-1, the J gene TRBJ1-6; tentative D call: TRBD1 (5 bases). This CDR3 contains 14 residues. Germline CDR1 is DFQATT and CDR2 is SNEGSKA (reference sequence). Trimming cost V 3 bases and J 9 bases, with 15 bases left between them. CDR3: CSARGDGRRSPLHF. CDR3 in DNA: TGCAGTGCTAGGGGGGACGGCAGACGTTCACCCCTCCACTTT.

This clonotype was observed at least ten times. The chain employs TRBV6-5 and TRBJ2-2; maybe TRBD2 (5 bases). The CDR3 is 14 residues long. Per germline, CDR1 MNHEY and CDR2 SVGAGI. Trimming cost V 7 bases and J 0 bases, with 9 bases left between them. CDR3 region: CASIPDSNTGELFF. For the CDR3, the DNA is TGTGCCAGCATTCCGGACTCGAACACCGGGGAGCTGTTTTTT.